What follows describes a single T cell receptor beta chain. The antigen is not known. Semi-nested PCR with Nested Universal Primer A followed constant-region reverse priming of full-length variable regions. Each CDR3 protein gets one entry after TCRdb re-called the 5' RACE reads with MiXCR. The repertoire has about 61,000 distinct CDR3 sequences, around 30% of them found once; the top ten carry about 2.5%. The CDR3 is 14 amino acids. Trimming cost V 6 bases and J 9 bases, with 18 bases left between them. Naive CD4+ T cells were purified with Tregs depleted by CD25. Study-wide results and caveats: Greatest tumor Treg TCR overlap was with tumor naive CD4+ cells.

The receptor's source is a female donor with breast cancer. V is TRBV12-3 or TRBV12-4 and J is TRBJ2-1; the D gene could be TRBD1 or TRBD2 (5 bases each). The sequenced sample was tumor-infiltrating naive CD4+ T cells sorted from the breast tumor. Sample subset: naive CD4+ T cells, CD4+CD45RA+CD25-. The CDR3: CASRLGLASGEQFF. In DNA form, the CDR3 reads TGTGCCAGCAGACTGGGGCTAGCATCGGGTGAGCAGTTCTTC.